Each of the 13 T cell receptor beta chains below was sequenced from the same sample in a study of CD8+ T cells in alopecia areata. Treatment of the sample: oral pan-JAK inhibitor, 5-10 mg twice daily. Once RNA had been extracted, it was reverse transcribed into cDNA to act as the sequencing template. Libraries were prepared by immunoSEQ multiplex PCR; TCRdb keeps only in-frame clonotypes and omits some of them. In the table there are fewer than 150,000 clones, 58% of which are singletons. The sample was CD8+ T cells sorted from blood, taken at week 4, from a patient treated with tofacitinib. The source of these receptors is a human donor with alopecia areata.

This clone has just a few counts. This chain links TRBV30 with TRBJ2-3; 7 bases line up with TRBD1. Germline CDR1 is GTSNPN and CDR2 is SVGIG (reference sequence). The ends lost 5 bases at V and 2 bases at J; junction bases unmatched: 10. The CDR3 is 15 residues long. The CDR3 DNA reads as TGTGCCTGGGCGACAGGGATTCTTAACACAGATACGCAGTATTTT. This encodes CAWATGILNTDTQYF.

The chain is built from TRBV30 and TRBJ2-5; D is uncertain. This CDR3 region has 14 residues. The germline V gene encodes CDR1 GTSNPN and CDR2 SVGIG (reference sequence). V lost 0 bases and J 2 bases, leaving 10 bases between the germline ends. The CDR3 DNA follows: TGTGCCTGGAGTGTAGGGTCAGCTCAAGAGACCCAGTACTTC. As protein: CAWSVGSAQETQYF.

The J gene is TRBJ1-2, the V gene TRBV13; unclear D gene. Looked up from germline, CDR1 is PRHDT and CDR2 is FYEKMQ (reference sequence). This CDR3 spans 13 amino acids. Between the trimmed V and J ends, which lost 7 bases and 3 bases, there was a span of 12 bases. CDR3 sequence reads: CASMFAGHYGYTF. In DNA, the CDR3 is TGTGCCAGCATGTTCGCGGGTCACTATGGCTACACCTTC.

This chain joins TRBV27 and TRBJ2-5; D perhaps matches TRBD1 (5 bases). Trimming took off 5 bases at V and 3 bases at J, with 13 bases between the two ends. The CDR3 loop spans 14 amino acids. Germline V gene lookup returns CDR1 MNHEY and CDR2 SMNVEV (reference sequence). CDR3 nucleotide sequence: TGTGCCAGCAGTCCTGGGGCGTCCAAAGAGACCCAGTACTTC. This gives the protein CASSPGASKETQYF.

This chain links TRBV20-1 with TRBJ1-1; D remains unclear. This CDR3 is built from 10 residues. CDR1 is DFQATT and CDR2 is SNEGSKA in the germline V gene (reference sequence). V was shortened by 0 bases and J by 7 bases, with 3 bases between the two germline ends. The DNA for the CDR3 is TGCAGTGCTAGAGACCTTGAAGCTTTCTTT. Residues: CSARDLEAFF.

The rearrangement links TRBV29-1 to TRBJ1-2; TRBD1 might be the D (5 bases). This CDR3 contains 12 residues. Deletions cut 1 base from V and 6 bases from J, with 9 bases between. Per the germline V gene, CDR1 is SQVTM and CDR2 is ANQGSEA. CDR3: CSVEGDGDGYTF. The CDR3, as DNA: TGCAGCGTTGAAGGGGACGGGGATGGCTACACCTTC. The entire variable domain, with the rest obtained from reference TRBV29-1 and TRBJ1-2, is as follows: SAVISQKPSRDICQRGTSLTIQCQVDSQVTMMFWYRQQPGQSLTLIATANQGSEATYESGFVIDKFPISRPNLTFSTLTVSNMSPEDSSIYLCSVEGDGDGYTFGSGTRLTVV.

The gene calls are TRBV5-1 and TRBJ1-2, with D unclear. The CDR3 runs 13 residues. The germline gives CDR1 SGHRS, CDR2 YFSETQ. V dropped 3 bases and J dropped 3 bases, with 9 bases sitting between them. DNA for the CDR3: TGCGCCAGCAGCTCAGGTGACTACTATGGCTACACCTTC. Translated, it gives CASSSGDYYGYTF.

This clone was seen only a few times. The CDR3 loop is CAWSTSGGVNEQFF. DNA for the CDR3: TGTGCCTGGAGCACAAGCGGTGGGGTCAATGAGCAGTTCTTC. The rearrangement joins TRBV30 to TRBJ2-1, with D possibly TRBD2 on 5 matching bases. V was clipped by 3 bases and J by 6 bases, with 15 bases between them. The CDR3 covers 14 residues. Germline V gene data show CDR1 as GTSNPN and CDR2 as SVGIG (reference sequence).

V is TRBV25-1 and J is TRBJ1-1, with a weak D call TRBD1 (5 bases). Trimming stripped 1 base from V and 7 bases from J, with 7 bases between. Germline CDR1 and CDR2: MGHDK and SYGVNS. The CDR3 has 12 residues. The CDR3 reads CASSEWQGEAFF. The CDR3 DNA is TGTGCCAGCAGTGAATGGCAGGGTGAAGCTTTCTTT.

V usage is TRBV9 and J usage is TRBJ1-3; unclear D gene. The V end was cut by 0 bases, the J end by 1 base, with 5 bases between. CDR1 is SGDLS and CDR2 is YYNGEE in the germline V gene. CDR3 length: 14 amino acids. This chain's CDR3 is CASSVAGSGNTIYF. CDR3 sequence (DNA): TGTGCCAGCAGCGTAGCGGGTTCTGGAAACACCATATATTTT.

The chain employs TRBV9 and TRBJ2-3; no definite D call. V was pared by 0 bases and J by 0 bases, with 11 bases between. Germline values: CDR1 SGDLS, CDR2 YYNGEE. The CDR3 sequence is 16 residues long. DNA for the CDR3: TGTGCCAGCAGCGTAGTCACTATTACTAGCACAGATACGCAGTATTTT. It translates to CASSVVTITSTDTQYF.

On this clone: This sample includes further DNA sequences coding for the same CDR3. The V and J genes are TRBV30 and TRBJ1-5; TRBD1 is a possible D gene (5 bases). The CDR3 extends over 14 amino acids. Germline CDR1 and CDR2: GTSNPN and SVGIG (reference sequence). Trimming left V 3 bases short and J 6 bases short, with 15 bases between. DNA of the CDR3: TGTGCCTGGAGCCCGGGGCAGGGCGGTCAGCCCCAGCATTTT. Amino acids: CAWSPGQGGQPQHF.

The rearrangement links TRBV7-9 to TRBJ2-5, with 11 bases identical to TRBD1. The V segment lost 4 bases and the J segment 5 bases; nucleotides outside the gene matches: 6. The V gene's germline CDR1 is SEHNR and CDR2 FQNEAQ (reference sequence). The CDR3 runs 15 residues. CDR3 in amino acids: CASSSRDRGNETQYF. Here the CDR3 DNA reads TGTGCCAGCAGCTCCCGGGACAGGGGGAACGAGACCCAGTACTTC.